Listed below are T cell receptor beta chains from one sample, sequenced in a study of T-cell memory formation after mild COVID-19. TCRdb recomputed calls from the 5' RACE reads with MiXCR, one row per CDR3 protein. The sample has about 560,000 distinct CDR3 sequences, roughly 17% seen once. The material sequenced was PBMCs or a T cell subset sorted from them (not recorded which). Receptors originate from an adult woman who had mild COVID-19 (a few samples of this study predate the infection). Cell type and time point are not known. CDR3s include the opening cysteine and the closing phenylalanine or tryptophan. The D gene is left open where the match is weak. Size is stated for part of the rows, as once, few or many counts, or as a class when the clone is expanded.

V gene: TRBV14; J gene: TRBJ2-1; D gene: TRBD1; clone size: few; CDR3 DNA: TGTGCCAGCAGCCCCCCCCGGGACAGGGGGTGGAATGAGCAGTTCTTC; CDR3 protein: CASSPPRDRGWNEQFF
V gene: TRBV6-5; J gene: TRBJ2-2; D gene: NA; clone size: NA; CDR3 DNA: TGTGCCAGCAGTTACTCGACAGTTCCTCGGACCGGGGAGCTGTTTTTT; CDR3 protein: CASSYSTVPRTGELFF
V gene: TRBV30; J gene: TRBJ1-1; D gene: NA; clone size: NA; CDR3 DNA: TGTGCCTGGAGTGTACTTGTGAGGAACACTGAAGCTTTCTTT; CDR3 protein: CAWSVLVRNTEAFF
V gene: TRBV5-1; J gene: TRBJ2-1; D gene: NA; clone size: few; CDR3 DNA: TGCGCCAGCAGATTAGACAGTCGCGAGCAGTTCTTC; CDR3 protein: CASRLDSREQFF
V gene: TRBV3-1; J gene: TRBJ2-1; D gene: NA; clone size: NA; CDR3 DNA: TGTGCCAGCAGCCAAGATTCGGCAGGGAACTACAATGAGCAGTTCTTC; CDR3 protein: CASSQDSAGNYNEQFF
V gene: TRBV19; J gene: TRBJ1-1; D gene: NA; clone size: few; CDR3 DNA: TGTGCCAGTCGTAGGGAGAATGGTGGCACTGAAGCTTTCTTT; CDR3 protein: CASRRENGGTEAFF
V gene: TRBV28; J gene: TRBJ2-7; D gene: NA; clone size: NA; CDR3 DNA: TGTGCCAGCGGGGACCACACGGACTACGAGCAGTACTTC; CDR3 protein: CASGDHTDYEQYF
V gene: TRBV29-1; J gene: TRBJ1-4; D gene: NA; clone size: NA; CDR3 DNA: TGCAGCGCTTCCAGGGTGAGCGATGAAAAACTGTTTTTT; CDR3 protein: CSASRVSDEKLFF
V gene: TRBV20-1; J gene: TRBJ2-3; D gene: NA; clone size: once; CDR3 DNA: TGCAGTGCTAGAATCGCAGGGAGTAACCCAGATACGCAGTATTTT; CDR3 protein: CSARIAGSNPDTQYF
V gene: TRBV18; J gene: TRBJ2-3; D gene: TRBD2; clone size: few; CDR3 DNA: TGTGCCAGCTCACACCTAGCGGGAGTAGGAGATACGCAGTATTTT; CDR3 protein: CASSHLAGVGDTQYF
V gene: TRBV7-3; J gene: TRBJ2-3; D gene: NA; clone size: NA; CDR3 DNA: TGTGCCAGCAGCCGCGGAGCCGGAGATACGCAGTATTTT; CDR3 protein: CASSRGAGDTQYF
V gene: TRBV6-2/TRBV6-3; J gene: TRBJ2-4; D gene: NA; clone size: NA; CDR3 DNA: TGTGCCAGCAGTTACCACAGGGATTTAACCAAAAACATTCAGTACTTC; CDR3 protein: CASSYHRDLTKNIQYF
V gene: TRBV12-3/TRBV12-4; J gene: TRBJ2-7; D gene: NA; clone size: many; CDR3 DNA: TGTGCCAGCACCCTTTTAGGCAGTTCCTACGAGCAGTACTTC; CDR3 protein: CASTLLGSSYEQYF
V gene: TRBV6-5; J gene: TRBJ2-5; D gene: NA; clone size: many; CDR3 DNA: TGTGCCAGCAGTTGGCGCAGGGTCGGGGCCGGTCAGACCCAGTACTTC; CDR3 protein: CASSWRRVGAGQTQYF
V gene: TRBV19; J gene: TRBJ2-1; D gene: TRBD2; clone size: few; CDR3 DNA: TGTGCCAGTAGTATCAGCGGGGTGGGCAATGAGCAGTTCTTC; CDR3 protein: CASSISGVGNEQFF
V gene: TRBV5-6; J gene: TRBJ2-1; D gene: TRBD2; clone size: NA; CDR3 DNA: TGTGCCAGCAGCTTGTCTAGCGGGATAGTGAATGAGCAGTTCTTC; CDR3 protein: CASSLSSGIVNEQFF